This TCR beta chain emerged from a study of monozygotic twins with inflammatory bowel disease. Blood was collected, 2 to 2.5 ml per donor. Template switching incorporated UMIs with a 6-nucleotide sample barcode. TCRdb reworked the 5' RACE reads into one entry per CDR3 protein, no DNA. In total, the table holds more than 300,000 distinct CDR3 sequences. With respect to this clonotype: Its antigen is undetermined.

Study-level points and caveats: Fewer shared clonotypes with others were found in IBD patients than in healthy twins, especially with disease activity. Similarity of repertoires did not differ between concordant and discordant twins, possibly from limited power.

What was sequenced was blood. This receptor was taken from a human donor with ulcerative colitis or Crohn's disease, or a healthy co-twin of an affected twin (not recorded which).

The CDR3 protein is CASSQDFQNTYQPQHF. The V and J genes are TRBV4-1 and TRBJ1-5. The CDR3 extends over 16 amino acids. Germline CDR1 reads MGHRA; CDR2 reads YSYEKL.